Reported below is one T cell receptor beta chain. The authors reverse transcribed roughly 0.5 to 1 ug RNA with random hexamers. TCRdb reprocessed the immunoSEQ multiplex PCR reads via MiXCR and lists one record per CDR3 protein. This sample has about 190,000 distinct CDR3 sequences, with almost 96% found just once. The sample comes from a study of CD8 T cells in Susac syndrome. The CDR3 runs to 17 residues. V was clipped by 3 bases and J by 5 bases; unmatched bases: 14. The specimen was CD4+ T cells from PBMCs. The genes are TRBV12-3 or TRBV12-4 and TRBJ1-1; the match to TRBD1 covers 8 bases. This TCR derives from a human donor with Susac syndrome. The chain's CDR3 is CASSFPRGQGGGTEAFF. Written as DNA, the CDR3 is TGTGCCAGCAGTTTTCCTAGAGGACAGGGAGGGGGAACTGAAGCTTTCTTT.